The 19 T cell receptor beta chains in this list originate from one sample, sequenced in a study of naive and memory T cell subsets. Findings and limits, study-wide: A few larger clonotypes appeared in naive repertoires, especially CD8, possibly memory cells re-expressing CD45RA.

What these receptors recognize is not known. The beta constant-region primer was an equimolar mix of two oligonucleotides covering TRBC1 and TRBC2. The ligated cDNA underwent four PCR rounds using SP2 and nested alpha and beta constant-region primers. TCRdb independently ran MiXCR on the UMI-ligation and nested PCR reads; one entry per CDR3 protein. This repertoire shows around 160,000 distinct CDR3 sequences, 22% found once; its top ten account for roughly 0.1%. Sequencing was performed on naive CD4+ T cells from blood. The source is a human donor in good health.

This clonotype was counted ten times or more. The chain employs TRBV6-6 and TRBJ1-6; D possibly corresponds to TRBD1 (5 bases). The CDR3 length is 15 residues. V gave up 4 bases and J gave up 6 bases, with 13 bases separating them. Germline V gene lookup returns CDR1 MNHNY and CDR2 SVGAGI (reference sequence). This chain's CDR3 is CASSSPGPSNSPLHF. The CDR3, as DNA: TGTGCCAGCAGTTCTCCGGGACCTAGTAATTCACCCCTCCACTTT.

This clonotype was recorded a few times. This chain joins TRBV20-1 and TRBJ2-7; D remains ambiguous. The germline CDR1 and CDR2 sequences are DFQATT and SNEGSKA (reference sequence). This CDR3 has 14 residues. Trimming pared 3 bases from V and 3 bases from J, leaving 15 bases between. The CDR3 protein is CSARFPSGFYEQYF. CDR3 DNA sequence: TGCAGTGCTAGGTTTCCGTCCGGGTTCTACGAGCAGTACTTC.

This chain connects TRBV5-1 to TRBJ2-2; the D is unclear. Between the trimmed V and J ends, which lost 0 bases and 0 bases, there was a span of 3 bases. Germline CDR1 SGHRS, CDR2 YFSETQ. The CDR3 has 14 amino acids. The CDR3 reads CASSLGSNTGELFF. Here the CDR3 DNA reads TGCGCCAGCAGCTTGGGCTCGAACACCGGGGAGCTGTTTTTT.

This clonotype showed up many times. The chain employs TRBV6-5 and TRBJ2-7, with D perhaps matching TRBD1 or TRBD2 (5 bases each). V lost 6 bases and J 2 bases, leaving 14 bases between the germline ends. Germline values: CDR1 MNHEY, CDR2 SVGAGI. The CDR3 is 14 amino acids. The CDR3 nucleotides read TGTGCCAGCAGGCGCCCGGGACGGACCTACGAGCAGTACTTC. This encodes CASRRPGRTYEQYF.

Only a few counts were recorded for this clonotype. The V call is TRBV6-1, the J call TRBJ1-2; 7 nucleotides line up with TRBD1. From germline, CDR1 is MNHNS and CDR2 SASEGT. The CDR3 loop spans 15 amino acids. The trim removed 11 bases at V and 4 bases at J, leaving 16 bases unmatched. In DNA form, the CDR3 reads TGTGCCGCAGATACCGACGGGACAGTCTTCTATGGCTACACCTTC. The encoded protein is CAADTDGTVFYGYTF.

The chain uses TRBV7-8 and TRBJ2-3; 8 positions agree with TRBD2. This CDR3 comprises 20 residues. Germline V CDR1 and CDR2: SGHVS, FQNEAQ. V lost 0 bases and J lost 0; bases outside the gene matches: 14. The CDR3 loop is CASSLASGSGTKTSTDTQYF. CDR3 DNA: TGTGCCAGCAGCTTAGCCTCCGGTAGCGGGACCAAAACTAGCACAGATACGCAGTATTTT. The full variable domain, its missing parts supplied by reference TRBV7-8 and TRBJ2-3, is GAGVSQSPRYKVAKRGQDVALRCDPISGHVSLFWYQQALGQGPEFLTYFQNEAQLDKSGLPSDRFFAERPEGSVSTLKIQRTQQEDSAVYLCASSLASGSGTKTSTDTQYFGPGTRLTVL.

The chain links TRBV6-5 to TRBJ2-5, with D hard to call. The V and J ends lost 0 bases and 3 bases respectively, with 2 bases between them. The CDR3 contains 12 residues. Germline CDR1 is MNHEY and CDR2 is SVGAGI. The DNA of the CDR3 is TGTGCCAGCAGTTACTCGAAAGAGACCCAGTACTTC. Amino acids: CASSYSKETQYF.

A few counts support this clonotype. This chain joins TRBV6-5 and TRBJ1-6, with a tentative D call TRBD1 (6 bases). This CDR3 contains 14 residues. V was cut by 5 bases and J by 8 bases, with 13 bases left in between. Germline V gene sequence: CDR1 MNHEY, CDR2 SVGAGI. The CDR3 region is CASSTGYKDSPLHF. In DNA, the CDR3 is TGTGCCAGCAGTACAGGGTATAAGGATTCACCCCTCCACTTT.

The chain links TRBV12-3 or TRBV12-4 to TRBJ1-4; the D gene is possibly TRBD1 (6 bases). V shed 6 bases and J shed 7 bases, with 9 bases lying between them. The CDR3 runs to 12 residues. CDR3 residues: CASRYRVEKLFF. The CDR3 DNA follows: TGTGCCAGCAGATACAGGGTTGAAAAACTGTTTTTT.

This sequence joins TRBV20-1 and TRBJ2-3; 10 nucleotides line up with TRBD1. Trimming at V came to 3 bases and at J to 6 bases, leaving 9 bases not matched to a gene. The CDR3 is made up of 15 amino acids. Germline V gives CDR1 DFQATT, CDR2 SNEGSKA (reference sequence). The CDR3 DNA follows: TGCAGTGCTAGCGCTCCGGGACAGGGGTTTGATACGCAGTATTTT. It codes for CSASAPGQGFDTQYF.

This clonotype occurred a few times. The V and J genes are TRBV6-5 and TRBJ2-7, with 14 bases fitting TRBD2. Germline assignment: CDR1 MNHEY and CDR2 SVGAGI. The CDR3 runs 15 residues. The V gene end was trimmed by 6 bases and the J gene end by 8 bases; junction bases not matched to a gene: 9. The CDR3 reads CASRRGTSGRSKQYF. The CDR3 coding sequence is TGTGCCAGCAGGCGAGGGACTAGCGGGAGAAGCAAGCAGTACTTC.

J is TRBJ2-3 and V is TRBV12-3 or TRBV12-4, with D uncertain. Trimming took 4 bases from V and 2 from J, leaving 16 bases between them. CDR3 length: 16 amino acids. The DNA of the CDR3 is TGTGCCAGCAGTTGGGTAGGTTTGGGCTCCACAGATACGCAGTATTTT. Protein sequence: CASSWVGLGSTDTQYF.

The rearrangement links TRBV4-1 to TRBJ1-2, with D hard to call. CDR3 size: 14 residues. Germline values: CDR1 MGHRA, CDR2 YSYEKL. The V end was cut by 4 bases, the J end by 4 bases, with 13 bases between. This CDR3 reads CASSPDLQSYGYTF. Written as DNA, the CDR3 is TGCGCCAGCAGCCCGGACCTTCAATCCTATGGCTACACCTTC.

This chain connects TRBV29-1 to TRBJ2-3; 9 nucleotides line up with TRBD1. This CDR3 is 16 amino acids long. Germline lookup yields CDR1 SQVTM and CDR2 ANQGSEA. With V trimmed by 6 bases and J by 1 base, 11 bases remained unmatched. The CDR3 DNA reads as TGCAGCGTGGGAACGACAGGGGGAAAGGGCACAGATACGCAGTATTTT. Translation: CSVGTTGGKGTDTQYF.

This chain's CDR3 is CASSSSGARQYF. The CDR3 bases are TGTGCCAGCAGTTCCTCTGGAGCCCGGCAGTACTTC. The V and J genes are TRBV28 and TRBJ2-7; D is uncertain. The germline V gene has CDR1 MDHEN and CDR2 SYDVKM. With 4 bases removed from V and 9 bases from J, the gap between germline ends came to 13 bases. This CDR3 has 12 amino acids.

In this sample, this clonotype turned up a few times. This chain links TRBV18 with TRBJ2-6; 7 nucleotides align to TRBD2. Germline assignment: CDR1 KGHSH and CDR2 LQKENI. J gave up 0 bases and V 1 base, and 9 bases lay outside the gene matches. CDR3 size: 19 residues. The CDR3 DNA sequence: TGTGCCAGCTCACCACTAAGACTAGCTGATTCCTCTGGGGCCAACGTCCTGACTTTC. Translated, it gives CASSPLRLADSSGANVLTF.

This clonotype was picked up many times. V gene TRBV20-1 combines with J gene TRBJ2-5; D uncertain. Germline V CDR1 and CDR2: DFQATT, SNEGSKA (reference sequence). Trimming removed 3 bases at V and 1 base at J, with 9 bases between. This CDR3 contains 13 residues. This CDR3 reads CSASRQVQETQYF. The CDR3 nucleotides read TGCAGTGCTAGTCGGCAGGTCCAAGAGACCCAGTACTTC.

This clonotype came up many times. The V call is TRBV5-4, the J call TRBJ2-1; possible D gene TRBD2, 6 bases. V lost 4 bases, J lost 5 bases, and 22 bases lay in between. This CDR3 region has 17 residues. Germline CDR1 SGHNT, CDR2 YYREEE (reference sequence). The CDR3 loop reads CASSGRSFPGKNNEQFF. In nucleotides, the CDR3 is TGTGCCAGCAGCGGGAGGTCCTTCCCGGGGAAGAACAATGAGCAGTTCTTC. The entire variable domain, with the rest obtained from reference TRBV5-4 and TRBJ2-1, is as follows: ETGVTQSPTHLIKTRGQQVTLRCSSQSGHNTVSWYQQALGQGPQFIFQYYREEENGRGNFPPRFSGLQFPNYSSELNVNALELDDSALYLCASSGRSFPGKNNEQFFGPGTRLTVL.

J is TRBJ1-5 and V is TRBV28, with 10 bases lining up with TRBD1. CDR1 is MDHEN, CDR2 SYDVKM, per germline. V shed 4 bases, J shed 1 base, and the junction held 7 bases outside the gene matches. This CDR3 spans 17 amino acids. The CDR3 loop is CASSSPRDRGSNQPQHF. As DNA, the CDR3 is TGTGCCAGCAGTTCACCGAGGGACAGGGGAAGCAATCAGCCCCAGCATTTT.